The T cell receptor (beta chain) described here comes from a study of cytomegalovirus exposure and HLA in healthy donors. Produced via immunoSEQ multiplex PCR; TCRdb's table is partial and in-frame only. The sample consists of approximately 260,000 clones, 65% to 90% of them appearing once. The CDR3 is made up of 13 amino acids. Germline CDR1 SEHNR, CDR2 FQNEAQ (reference sequence). With 3 bases removed from V and 3 bases from J, the gap between germline ends came to 9 bases. The chain uses TRBV7-9 and TRBJ2-7; possible D gene TRBD2, 5 bases. This TCR derives from a woman aged 18 to 35 in good health and CMV-seronegative. Material for sequencing was PBMCs. The CDR3 reads CASSFTGYYEQYF. For the CDR3, the DNA is TGTGCCAGCAGCTTCACGGGATACTACGAGCAGTACTTC.